A selection of T cell receptor beta chains follows, all from one sample in a study of cytomegalovirus exposure and HLA in healthy donors. Profiling relied on immunoSEQ multiplex PCR, and the TCRdb table lists in-frame clones only, not all of them. The sample has roughly 60,000 clones, 77% seen once; the top ten hold approximately 3.4%. The source material was PBMCs. Receptors were obtained from a woman aged 40-49 years in good health and CMV-seropositive. Each CDR3 is given with its conserved first and last residue. The order of the fields is V gene, CDR3 length, clone size, D gene, J gene, CDR3 protein, CDR3 DNA. A D gene is named only where the DNA matches it firmly. The size of a clone is reported for some rows only, either as once, few or many, or as a class for expanded clones.

V gene: TRBV5-4; CDR3 length: 16; clone size: once; D gene: TRBD1; J gene: TRBJ2-7; CDR3 protein: CASSPPGTGISYEQYF; CDR3 DNA: TGTGCCAGCAGCCCCCCCGGGACAGGAATCTCCTACGAGCAGTACTTC
V gene: TRBV7-9; CDR3 length: 14; clone size: NA; D gene: TRBD1; J gene: TRBJ1-6; CDR3 protein: CASSLGAGGSPLHF; CDR3 DNA: TGTGCCAGCAGCCTAGGTGCAGGGGGTTCACCCCTCCACTTT
V gene: TRBV28; CDR3 length: 16; clone size: NA; D gene: TRBD1; J gene: TRBJ1-5; CDR3 protein: CASSLELDRAYQPQHF; CDR3 DNA: TGTGCCAGCAGCCTAGAACTTGACAGGGCCTATCAGCCCCAGCATTTT
V gene: TRBV7-9; CDR3 length: 14; clone size: NA; D gene: NA; J gene: TRBJ1-1; CDR3 protein: CASSAAWGDTEAFF; CDR3 DNA: TGTGCCAGCAGTGCGGCTTGGGGCGACACTGAAGCTTTCTTT
V gene: TRBV11-2; CDR3 length: 15; clone size: NA; D gene: NA; J gene: TRBJ2-7; CDR3 protein: CASSLGVGSSYEQYF; CDR3 DNA: TGTGCCAGCAGCTTAGGCGTGGGGAGCTCCTACGAGCAGTACTTC
V gene: TRBV11-2; CDR3 length: 15; clone size: NA; D gene: TRBD1; J gene: TRBJ1-6; CDR3 protein: CASSFKTGGIGPLHF; CDR3 DNA: TGTGCCAGCAGCTTCAAGACAGGGGGAATTGGACCCCTCCACTTT
V gene: TRBV28; CDR3 length: 17; clone size: NA; D gene: TRBD1; J gene: TRBJ1-2; CDR3 protein: CASSLPRTGGGNYGYTF; CDR3 DNA: TGTGCCAGCAGTTTACCCCGGACAGGGGGCGGTAACTATGGCTACACCTTC
V gene: TRBV18; CDR3 length: 14; clone size: NA; D gene: TRBD1; J gene: TRBJ1-5; CDR3 protein: CASSDRAGNQPQHF; CDR3 DNA: TGTGCCAGCTCCGACAGGGCCGGCAATCAGCCCCAGCATTTT
V gene: TRBV30; CDR3 length: 14; clone size: NA; D gene: NA; J gene: TRBJ1-1; CDR3 protein: CAWSVAGRGAEAFF; CDR3 DNA: TGTGCCTGGAGTGTTGCAGGGAGGGGGGCTGAAGCTTTCTTT
V gene: TRBV27; CDR3 length: 13; clone size: NA; D gene: NA; J gene: TRBJ2-3; CDR3 protein: CASSPQRTDTQYF; CDR3 DNA: TGTGCCAGCAGCCCACAGCGCACAGATACGCAGTATTTT
V gene: TRBV5-4; CDR3 length: 13; clone size: NA; D gene: NA; J gene: TRBJ1-5; CDR3 protein: CASSLGAGQPQHF; CDR3 DNA: TGTGCCAGCAGCTTGGGGGCAGGTCAGCCCCAGCATTTT
V gene: TRBV4-1; CDR3 length: 16; clone size: NA; D gene: TRBD1; J gene: TRBJ1-1; CDR3 protein: CASSLRTGEANTEAFF; CDR3 DNA: TGCGCCAGCAGCCTACGGACAGGGGAGGCGAACACTGAAGCTTTCTTT
V gene: TRBV11-2; CDR3 length: 15; clone size: once; D gene: TRBD1; J gene: TRBJ1-1; CDR3 protein: CASSAAGTAKAEAFF; CDR3 DNA: TGTGCCAGCAGCGCCGCTGGGACAGCCAAGGCTGAAGCTTTCTTT
V gene: TRBV6-6; CDR3 length: 13; clone size: NA; D gene: TRBD1; J gene: TRBJ2-2; CDR3 protein: CATGTEYTGELFF; CDR3 DNA: TGTGCCACCGGGACAGAATACACCGGGGAGCTGTTTTTT
V gene: TRBV18; CDR3 length: 18; clone size: NA; D gene: TRBD1; J gene: TRBJ2-1; CDR3 protein: CASSQTGNGAEHYNEQFF; CDR3 DNA: TGTGCCAGCTCACAGACAGGGAACGGGGCCGAACACTACAATGAGCAGTTCTTC
V gene: TRBV6-5; CDR3 length: 13; clone size: NA; D gene: NA; J gene: TRBJ1-2; CDR3 protein: CASSRDGIYGYTF; CDR3 DNA: TGTGCCAGCAGCCGCGACGGGATCTATGGCTACACCTTC
V gene: TRBV7-8; CDR3 length: 13; clone size: NA; D gene: NA; J gene: TRBJ1-2; CDR3 protein: CASSVGAGRGYTF; CDR3 DNA: TGTGCCAGCAGCGTAGGGGCCGGTCGGGGCTACACCTTC
V gene: TRBV19; CDR3 length: 16; clone size: NA; D gene: TRBD2; J gene: TRBJ2-5; CDR3 protein: CASSDPGGPNQETQYF; CDR3 DNA: TGTGCCAGTAGCGACCCGGGGGGGCCTAACCAAGAGACCCAGTACTTC
V gene: TRBV30; CDR3 length: 10; clone size: NA; D gene: TRBD1; J gene: TRBJ1-2; CDR3 protein: CAAEGAGYTF; CDR3 DNA: TGTGCTGCAGAGGGGGCTGGCTACACCTTC
V gene: TRBV5-5; CDR3 length: 15; clone size: once; D gene: NA; J gene: TRBJ2-2; CDR3 protein: CASSLTGTRTGELFF; CDR3 DNA: TGTGCCAGCAGCTTAACCGGGACAAGAACCGGGGAGCTGTTTTTT
V gene: TRBV18; CDR3 length: 13; clone size: NA; D gene: NA; J gene: TRBJ2-7; CDR3 protein: CASSRTDSYEQYF; CDR3 DNA: TGTGCCAGCTCACGTACAGATTCCTACGAGCAGTACTTC
V gene: TRBV9; CDR3 length: 16; clone size: NA; D gene: TRBD1; J gene: TRBJ1-1; CDR3 protein: CASSVPGQGDNTEAFF; CDR3 DNA: TGTGCCAGCAGCGTGCCGGGACAGGGGGACAACACTGAAGCTTTCTTT
V gene: TRBV6-6; CDR3 length: 14; clone size: once; D gene: NA; J gene: TRBJ2-2; CDR3 protein: CASSYRQFTGELFF; CDR3 DNA: TGTGCCAGCAGTTACCGACAGTTCACCGGGGAGCTGTTTTTT
V gene: TRBV5-6; CDR3 length: 16; clone size: few; D gene: NA; J gene: TRBJ1-6; CDR3 protein: CASTTRAGVYNSPLHF; CDR3 DNA: TGTGCCAGCACCACCCGAGCAGGGGTCTATAATTCACCCCTCCACTTT
V gene: TRBV18; CDR3 length: 17; clone size: NA; D gene: NA; J gene: TRBJ1-2; CDR3 protein: CASSPRMARRNAYGYTF; CDR3 DNA: TGTGCCAGCTCACCAAGAATGGCGAGGCGAAATGCCTATGGCTACACCTTC
V gene: TRBV6-5; CDR3 length: 15; clone size: once; D gene: NA; J gene: TRBJ1-2; CDR3 protein: CASSSSPWEAYGYTF; CDR3 DNA: TGTGCCAGCAGTTCGTCTCCTTGGGAGGCTTATGGCTACACCTTC
V gene: TRBV7-2; CDR3 length: 15; clone size: once; D gene: NA; J gene: TRBJ1-2; CDR3 protein: CASSLATGGYYGYTF; CDR3 DNA: TGTGCCAGCAGCTTAGCAACCGGGGGTTACTATGGCTACACCTTC
V gene: TRBV10-3; CDR3 length: 14; clone size: few; D gene: NA; J gene: TRBJ1-6; CDR3 protein: CAISESPASGPLHF; CDR3 DNA: TGTGCCATCAGTGAGTCTCCAGCCTCGGGTCCCCTCCACTTT
V gene: TRBV5-1; CDR3 length: 16; clone size: once; D gene: NA; J gene: TRBJ1-1; CDR3 protein: CASTGLGGRWGTEAFF; CDR3 DNA: TGCGCCAGCACCGGTCTGGGGGGGCGGTGGGGCACTGAAGCTTTCTTT
V gene: TRBV4-1; CDR3 length: 15; clone size: NA; D gene: TRBD1; J gene: TRBJ1-1; CDR3 protein: CASSLVRDSDTEAFF; CDR3 DNA: TGCGCCAGCAGCCTTGTAAGGGACAGCGACACTGAAGCTTTCTTT
V gene: TRBV6-6; CDR3 length: 16; clone size: NA; D gene: NA; J gene: TRBJ1-1; CDR3 protein: CASRGDWDTSNTEAFF; CDR3 DNA: TGTGCCAGCAGGGGGGATTGGGACACTTCGAACACTGAAGCTTTCTTT
V gene: TRBV4-3; CDR3 length: 15; clone size: NA; D gene: NA; J gene: TRBJ2-5; CDR3 protein: CASSPRRLEFGTQYF; CDR3 DNA: TGCGCCAGCAGCCCCCGGAGGCTTGAGTTCGGGACCCAGTACTTC
V gene: TRBV11-3; CDR3 length: 14; clone size: few; D gene: NA; J gene: TRBJ2-2; CDR3 protein: CASSLRTNTGELFF; CDR3 DNA: TGTGCCAGCAGCTTAAGGACTAACACCGGGGAGCTGTTTTTT
V gene: TRBV7-2; CDR3 length: 17; clone size: once; D gene: TRBD2; J gene: TRBJ2-1; CDR3 protein: CASSSSWRGSSYNEQFF; CDR3 DNA: TGTGCCAGCAGCTCGTCGTGGCGGGGGAGCTCCTACAATGAGCAGTTCTTC
V gene: TRBV19; CDR3 length: 14; clone size: NA; D gene: NA; J gene: TRBJ2-2; CDR3 protein: CASMGRRYTGELFF; CDR3 DNA: TGTGCCAGTATGGGGAGGCGGTACACCGGGGAGCTGTTTTTT
V gene: TRBV5-4; CDR3 length: 15; clone size: NA; D gene: NA; J gene: TRBJ2-7; CDR3 protein: CASSLVAASPSEQYF; CDR3 DNA: TGTGCCAGCAGCTTGGTTGCGGCTTCACCCTCCGAGCAGTACTTC
V gene: TRBV4-1; CDR3 length: 14; clone size: NA; D gene: TRBD1; J gene: TRBJ1-1; CDR3 protein: CASSHGQVNTEAFF; CDR3 DNA: TGCGCCAGCAGCCACGGACAGGTGAACACTGAAGCTTTCTTT
V gene: TRBV25-1; CDR3 length: 16; clone size: NA; D gene: NA; J gene: TRBJ2-3; CDR3 protein: CASSIRGRGIADTQYF; CDR3 DNA: TGTGCCAGCAGCATAAGGGGCAGGGGTATAGCAGATACGCAGTATTTT
V gene: TRBV9; CDR3 length: 15; clone size: NA; D gene: NA; J gene: TRBJ2-7; CDR3 protein: CASSVDQAPGNEQYF; CDR3 DNA: TGTGCCAGCAGCGTAGATCAGGCCCCGGGGAACGAGCAGTACTTC
V gene: TRBV10-3; CDR3 length: 16; clone size: NA; D gene: TRBD1; J gene: TRBJ1-1; CDR3 protein: CAISEDPTGRYTEAFF; CDR3 DNA: TGTGCCATCAGTGAGGATCCGACAGGGCGTTACACTGAAGCTTTCTTT
V gene: TRBV5-1; CDR3 length: 14; clone size: NA; D gene: NA; J gene: TRBJ2-7; CDR3 protein: CASSLDGEYYEQYF; CDR3 DNA: TGCGCCAGCAGCTTGGACGGGGAATACTACGAGCAGTACTTC
V gene: TRBV11-2; CDR3 length: 15; clone size: NA; D gene: TRBD2; J gene: TRBJ2-5; CDR3 protein: CASSPLGGVQETQYF; CDR3 DNA: TGTGCCAGCAGCCCCCTGGGAGGGGTACAAGAGACCCAGTACTTC